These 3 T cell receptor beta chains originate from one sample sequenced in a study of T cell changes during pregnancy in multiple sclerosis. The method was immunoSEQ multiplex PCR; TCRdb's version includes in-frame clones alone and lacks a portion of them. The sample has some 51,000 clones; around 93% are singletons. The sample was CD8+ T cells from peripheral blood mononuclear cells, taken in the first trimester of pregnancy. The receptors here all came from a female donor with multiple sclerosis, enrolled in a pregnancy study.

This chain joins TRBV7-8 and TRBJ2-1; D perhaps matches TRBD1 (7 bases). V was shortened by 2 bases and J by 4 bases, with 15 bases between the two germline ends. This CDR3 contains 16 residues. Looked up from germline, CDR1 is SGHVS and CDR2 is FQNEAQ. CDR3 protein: CASSLKSQGGYNEQFF. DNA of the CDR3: TGTGCCAGCAGCTTAAAGTCCCAGGGGGGATACAATGAGCAGTTCTTC.

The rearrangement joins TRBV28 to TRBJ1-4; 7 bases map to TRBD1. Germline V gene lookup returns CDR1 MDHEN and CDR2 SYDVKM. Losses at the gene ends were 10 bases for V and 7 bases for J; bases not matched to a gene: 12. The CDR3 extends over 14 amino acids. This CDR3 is CAISDGQGVEKLFF. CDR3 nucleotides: TGTGCCATTTCCGACGGGCAGGGGGTTGAAAAACTGTTTTTT.

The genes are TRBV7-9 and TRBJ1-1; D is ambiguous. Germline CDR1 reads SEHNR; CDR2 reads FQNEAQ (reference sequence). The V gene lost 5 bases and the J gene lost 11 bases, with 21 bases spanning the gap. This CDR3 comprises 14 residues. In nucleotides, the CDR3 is TGTGCCAGCAGCCACACCGTTTCCCGGACGGGGGCTTTCTTT. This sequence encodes CASSHTVSRTGAFF. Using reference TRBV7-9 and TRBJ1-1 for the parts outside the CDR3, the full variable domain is DTGVSQNPRHKITKRGQNVTFRCDPISEHNRLYWYRQTLGQGPEFLTYFQNEAQLEKSRLLSDRFSAERPKGSFSTLEIQRTEQGDSAMYLCASSHTVSRTGAFFGQGTRLTVV.